This passage covers 22 T cell receptor beta chains from one sample sequenced in a study of blood T cell repertoires in COVID-19. Profiled with immunoSEQ multiplex PCR; TCRdb holds only in-frame clones, not every one. The table has roughly 300,000 clones, 85% to 90% seen once. Sequencing was performed on PBMCs or T cells enriched from blood (not recorded which). These receptors were obtained from a young man who had recovered from COVID-19.

This clone occurred a few times. The chain is built from TRBV2 and TRBJ1-2; no clear D. This CDR3 contains 13 residues. V was clipped by 3 bases and J by 12 bases, with 17 bases between them. Germline CDR1 is SNHLY and CDR2 is FYNNEI. The CDR3 nucleotides are TGTGCCAGCAGTGACGTCGTCCCTCCCATAGACACCTTC. Protein: CASSDVVPPIDTF.

V and J are TRBV12-5 and TRBJ1-1, with TRBD1 matching 7 bases. CDR3 size: 13 residues. Germline V gene sequence: CDR1 LGHNT, CDR2 FRNRAP. Trimming at V came to 6 bases and at J to 6 bases, leaving 7 bases not matched to a gene. CDR3 nucleotides: TGTGCTAGTGGCTTTGACAGGGTGGCTGAAGCTTTCTTT. Its protein product is CASGFDRVAEAFF.

The chain has TRBV15 and TRBJ2-2; 9 nucleotides align to TRBD2. The V gene end was trimmed by 0 bases and the J gene end by 4 bases; junction bases not matched to a gene: 6. Germline-derived CDR1 and CDR2 are LNHNV and YYDKDF (reference sequence). The CDR3 covers 17 residues. This CDR3 reads CATSRDRLAGLTGELFF. DNA for the CDR3: TGTGCCACCAGCAGAGATCGTCTAGCGGGACTCACCGGGGAGCTGTTTTTT. The complete variable domain, with remaining parts taken from reference TRBV15 and TRBJ2-2, reads DAMVIQNPRYQVTQFGKPVTLSCSQTLNHNVMYWYQQKSSQAPKLLFHYYDKDFNNEADTPDNFQSRRPNTSFCFLDIRSPGLGDTAMYLCATSRDRLAGLTGELFFGEGSRLTVL.

The chain employs TRBV6-5 and TRBJ2-1; tentatively, D is TRBD2 (6 bases). The CDR3 consists of 14 residues. Germline assignment: CDR1 MNHEY and CDR2 SVGAGI. The germline V and J ends were trimmed by 6 bases and 10 bases, with 19 bases remaining between them. The chain's CDR3 is CASRIGREASEQFF. The CDR3 DNA follows: TGTGCCAGCAGAATTGGCAGGGAGGCATCGGAGCAGTTCTTC.

The chain uses TRBV7-2 and TRBJ1-2; D possibly corresponds to TRBD1 (6 bases). Germline V CDR1 and CDR2: SGHTA, FQGNSA. This CDR3 contains 14 residues. V shed 5 bases and J shed 5 bases, with 15 bases lying between them. This CDR3 is CASSTTSRGYGYTF. Written as DNA, the CDR3 is TGTGCCAGCAGCACAACATCAAGGGGGTATGGCTACACCTTC.

This chain uses TRBV30 with TRBJ2-1, with 9 bases matching TRBD1. The junction had 9 bases not matched to a gene; V was cut back by 7 bases and J by 5 bases. The CDR3 contains 14 residues. The germline CDR1 and CDR2 sequences are GTSNPN and SVGIG (reference sequence). In nucleotides, the CDR3 is TGTGCCTCCCATCACGGACAGGGGAACAATGAGCAGTTCTTC. Its translation: CASHHGQGNNEQFF.

This chain connects TRBV10-3 to TRBJ2-4, with D possibly TRBD2 on 5 matching bases. The germline V and J ends were trimmed by 0 bases and 0 bases, with 9 bases remaining between them. CDR1 and CDR2 (germline): ENHRY, SYGVKD. The CDR3 runs to 16 residues. This CDR3 reads CAISESDGLAKNIQYF. The CDR3 bases are TGTGCCATCAGTGAGTCTGACGGACTAGCCAAAAACATTCAGTACTTC.

This chain connects TRBV7-9 to TRBJ2-7; D is unclear. Trimming stripped 5 bases from V and 3 bases from J, with 8 bases between. The CDR3 is 12 amino acids. CDR1 SEHNR and CDR2 FQNEAQ come from the germline V gene (reference sequence). The CDR3 sequence is CASSPVSYEQYF. The CDR3 DNA is TGTGCCAGCAGCCCCGTCAGCTACGAGCAGTACTTC.

V and J are TRBV18 and TRBJ2-2; maybe TRBD2 (5 bases). The CDR3 is 16 amino acids. Trimming stripped 2 bases from V and 3 bases from J, with 13 bases between. CDR1 and CDR2 from the germline V gene are KGHSH and LQKENI. Here the CDR3 DNA reads TGTGCCAGCTCACCAAGAGGGAAAAGAGACACCGGGGAGCTGTTTTTT. It translates to CASSPRGKRDTGELFF.

The chain is built from TRBV19 and TRBJ1-2; tentative D call: TRBD1 (6 bases). V lost 10 bases to trimming and J lost 0 bases, with 18 bases between them. The CDR3 loop spans 15 amino acids. Germline loops: CDR1 LNHDA, CDR2 SQIVND (reference sequence). The CDR3 protein is CAIRAGTTSNYGYTF. The CDR3 DNA sequence: TGTGCCATAAGAGCCGGGACAACCTCTAACTATGGCTACACCTTC.

The chain joins TRBV5-6 to TRBJ1-1; D might be TRBD1 (5 bases). Deletions cut 0 bases from V and 5 bases from J, with 14 bases between. This CDR3 is built from 15 residues. Per the germline V gene, CDR1 is SGHDT and CDR2 is YYEEEE. As DNA, the CDR3 is TGTGCCAGCAGCTTGGTGCAGGGAGGAGGGACTGAAGCTTTCTTT. Its translation is CASSLVQGGGTEAFF. Full variable domain (rest looked up from reference TRBV5-6 and TRBJ1-1): DAGVTQSPTHLIKTRGQQVTLRCSPKSGHDTVSWYQQALGQGPQFIFQYYEEEERQRGNFPDRFSGHQFPNYSSELNVNALLLGDSALYLCASSLVQGGGTEAFFGQGTRLTVV.

This clone was counted a single time. The genes are TRBV6-2 or TRBV6-3 and TRBJ1-1; D unclear. CDR1 and CDR2 (germline): MNHEY, SVGEGT. Trimming stripped 5 bases from V and 5 bases from J, with 18 bases between. CDR3 length: 15 residues. This CDR3 reads CASSSFIGMSTEAFF. CDR3 DNA sequence: TGTGCCAGCAGTAGTTTTATCGGTATGAGTACTGAAGCTTTCTTT.

This sequence joins TRBV19 and TRBJ2-7, with D possibly TRBD2 on 6 matching bases. This CDR3 comprises 15 residues. V was clipped by 3 bases and J by 0 bases, with 12 bases between them. The germline CDR1 and CDR2 sequences are LNHDA and SQIVND (reference sequence). CDR3 DNA sequence: TGTGCCAGTAGTATTGCCCTAGCGTACTCCTACGAGCAGTACTTC. Translating gives CASSIALAYSYEQYF.

This chain links TRBV2 with TRBJ2-7, with a tentative D call TRBD2 (6 bases). V was shortened by 8 bases and J by 1 base, with 15 bases between the two germline ends. The CDR3 sequence is 14 residues long. CDR1 is SNHLY, CDR2 FYNNEI, per germline. The DNA of the CDR3 is TGTGCCAGCGCCCGGGACTCATCATCCTACGAGCAGTACTTC. Its protein product is CASARDSSSYEQYF.

In DNA form, the CDR3 reads TGTGCTAGTGGTCCGTCGGGATACACCGGGGAGCTGTTTTTT. It encodes CASGPSGYTGELFF. The chain couples TRBV12-5 to TRBJ2-2; weak D call: TRBD2 (5 bases). The CDR3 extends over 14 amino acids. Trimming removed 5 bases from V and 3 bases from J, with 10 bases in between. The germline V gene has CDR1 LGHNT and CDR2 FRNRAP.

This clone was counted once. V and J are TRBV21-1 and TRBJ1-3; the DNA was not used to check the table's D call, TRBD1. TRBV21-1 is marked as a pseudogene. This CDR3 region has 15 residues. The CDR3 region is CASSPQGFYGNTIYF. The CDR3 bases are TGTGCCAGCAGTCCACAGGGGTTCTATGGAAACACCATATATTTT.

The CDR3 sequence is CASRLQGANEKLFF. In DNA, the CDR3 is TGCGCCAGCAGACTACAGGGGGCTAATGAAAAACTGTTTTTT. The rearrangement joins TRBV4-1 to TRBJ1-4, with TRBD1 matching 8 bases. V gave up 6 bases and J gave up 3 bases; unmatched junction bases: 3. CDR1 is MGHRA and CDR2 is YSYEKL in the germline V gene. There are 14 residues in the CDR3.

The rearrangement links TRBV18 to TRBJ2-5; a possible D gene is TRBD1 (5 bases). The germline CDR1 and CDR2 sequences are KGHSH and LQKENI. This CDR3 comprises 11 residues. V lost 6 bases to trimming and J lost 5 bases, with 7 bases between them. The CDR3 sequence: CASSGAETQYF. The DNA of the CDR3 is TGTGCCAGCTCTGGGGCGGAGACCCAGTACTTC.

CDR3 sequence: CASSPQGWFTYEQYF. CDR3 DNA sequence: TGTGCCAGCAGCCCTCAGGGGTGGTTTACCTACGAGCAGTACTTC. J is TRBJ2-7 and V is TRBV7-2; a weak D match, TRBD1 (6 bases). This CDR3 is 15 amino acids long. Trimming removed 5 bases at V and 2 bases at J, with 16 bases between. Germline V gene data show CDR1 as SGHTA and CDR2 as FQGNSA.

The chain links TRBV7-2 to TRBJ2-7, with D maybe TRBD1 (6 bases). The CDR3 runs 15 residues. Germline V lookup: CDR1 SGHTA, CDR2 FQGNSA. V lost 4 bases to trimming and J lost 0 bases, with 13 bases between them. The CDR3 DNA sequence: TGTGCCAGCAGCTACAGGGTATCCCCCTCCTACGAGCAGTACTTC. This translates into CASSYRVSPSYEQYF.

CDR3 residues: CASSPDRVSPLHF. The CDR3 DNA sequence: TGTGCCAGCAGCCCGGACAGGGTTTCACCCCTCCACTTT. This chain links TRBV12-3 or TRBV12-4 with TRBJ1-6; 8 bases line up with TRBD1. CDR3 length equals 13 residues. The V and J ends lost 6 bases and 9 bases, in that order; junction bases with no gene match: 4.

This clone appeared a few times. The chain combines TRBV4-1 with TRBJ1-5; maybe TRBD1 (5 bases). The ends were cut back, 3 bases at V and 0 bases at J, with 21 bases in the middle. This CDR3 spans 19 amino acids. Per the germline V gene, CDR1 is MGHRA and CDR2 is YSYEKL. The chain's CDR3 is CASSQIAHATADSNQPQHF. CDR3 bases: TGCGCCAGCAGCCAGATCGCACATGCGACAGCTGATAGCAATCAGCCCCAGCATTTT.